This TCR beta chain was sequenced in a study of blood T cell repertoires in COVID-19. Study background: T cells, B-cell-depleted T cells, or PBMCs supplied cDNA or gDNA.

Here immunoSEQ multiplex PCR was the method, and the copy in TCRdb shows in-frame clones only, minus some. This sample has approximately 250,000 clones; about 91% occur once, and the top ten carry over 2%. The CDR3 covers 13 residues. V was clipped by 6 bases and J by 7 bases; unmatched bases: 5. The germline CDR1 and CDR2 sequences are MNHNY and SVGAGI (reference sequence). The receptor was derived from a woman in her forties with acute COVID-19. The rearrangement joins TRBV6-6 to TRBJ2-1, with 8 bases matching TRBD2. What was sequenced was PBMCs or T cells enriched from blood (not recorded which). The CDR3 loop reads CASRSGGVNEQFF. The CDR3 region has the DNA TGTGCCAGCAGGAGCGGGGGAGTAAATGAGCAGTTCTTC.